The rows below give T cell receptor beta chains drawn from one sample of a study of beta chain features in type 1 diabetes. Data came from immunoSEQ multiplex PCR; TCRdb stores just in-frame clones and leaves some out. Of approximately 150,000 clones in the sample, more than 9% were seen once. The sample taken for sequencing was naive CD4+ T cells from blood. These receptors all stem from a man aged 18 to 35 in good health. The conserved cysteine and the conserved F or W are not part of the CDR3 here. Clone size is not always given. Where it is, it says once, few, many or a class for expanded clones.

abundance	v_gene	j_gene	CDR3aa
.	TRBV5-6	TRBJ2-3	ASSLRGADTQY
few	TRBV28	TRBJ1-2	ASSYPGSTHGYT
few	TRBV6-5	TRBJ1-5	ASSQQGRNQPQH
.	TRBV7-2	TRBJ1-2	ASSFAGVFGYT
.	TRBV11-2	TRBJ1-2	ASSYDSNYGYT
.	TRBV7-9	TRBJ2-1	ASNPGEVVNEQF
few	TRBV5-6	TRBJ2-7	ASSLVSNEQY
few	TRBV7-3	TRBJ2-5	ASSLLSGPQETQY
.	TRBV18	TRBJ1-4	ASSPDDGQGTKLF
.	TRBV19	TRBJ2-5	ASSITLAGGQETQY
.	TRBV7-2	TRBJ1-6	ASSFRNSPLH
few	TRBV2	TRBJ2-5	ASSSRPETQY
.	TRBV18	TRBJ2-5	ASSLQRQGNGETQY
few	TRBV19	TRBJ2-1	ASIPGGSAYNEQF
.	TRBV7-2	.	ASSSRTGGETQY
few	TRBV27	TRBJ1-2	ASSLQGASDGYT
once	TRBV4-1	TRBJ1-5	ASSQDSRGGQPQH
few	TRBV5-4	TRBJ1-1	ASSFPSGQNTEAF
few	TRBV18	.	ASSPPGGTPPYEQY
.	TRBV7-9	TRBJ2-7	ASSSSGGAYEQY
few	TRBV5-6	TRBJ1-4	ASSFNGATNEKLF
.	TRBV5-1	TRBJ2-2	ASSLIPAGDTGELF
.	TRBV14	TRBJ2-1	ASNFRGGAYNEQF
.	TRBV30	TRBJ1-4	AWSVGQGGEKLF
.	TRBV4-3	TRBJ1-3	ASSPRSSGNTIY
.	TRBV11-2	TRBJ1-1	ASSLGTGTGKEAF
few	TRBV29-1	TRBJ1-2	SDVGGAGYT
.	TRBV27	TRBJ2-7	ASSLSQGTYEQY
.	TRBV7-8	TRBJ1-2	ASSLAGGGGNGYT
.	TRBV18	TRBJ1-1	ASSPSTGGTEAF